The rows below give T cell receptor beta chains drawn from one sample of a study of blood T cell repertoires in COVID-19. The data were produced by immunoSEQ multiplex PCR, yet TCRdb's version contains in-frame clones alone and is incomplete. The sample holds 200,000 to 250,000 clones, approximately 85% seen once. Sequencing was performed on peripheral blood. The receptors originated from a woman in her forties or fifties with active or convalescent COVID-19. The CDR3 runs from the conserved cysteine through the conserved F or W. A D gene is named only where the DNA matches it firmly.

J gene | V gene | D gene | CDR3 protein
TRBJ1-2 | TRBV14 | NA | CASRVERAYGYTF
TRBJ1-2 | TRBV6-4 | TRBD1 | CASRPGTGVYGYTF
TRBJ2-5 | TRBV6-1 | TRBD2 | CASSEKGGGTGTQYF
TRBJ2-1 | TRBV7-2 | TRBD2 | CASSLGTSINEQFF
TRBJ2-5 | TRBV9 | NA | CASSVAVLGTQYF
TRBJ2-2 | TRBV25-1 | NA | CASSEALGGTGELFF
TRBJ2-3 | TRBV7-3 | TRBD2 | CASSLGGTSGIGADTQYF
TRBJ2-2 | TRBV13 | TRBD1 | CASSLKGAQNTGELFF
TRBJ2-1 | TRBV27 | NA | CASSPRPGVAVSYNEQFF
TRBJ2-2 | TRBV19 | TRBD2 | CASTSTSGRAGTGELFF
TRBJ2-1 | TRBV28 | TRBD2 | CASSPAGDHNEQFF
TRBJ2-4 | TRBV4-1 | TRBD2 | CASSQGAAGEDIQYF
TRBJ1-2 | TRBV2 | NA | CASSEAGRGANYGYTF
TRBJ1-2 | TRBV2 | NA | CASSVAGGNYGYTF
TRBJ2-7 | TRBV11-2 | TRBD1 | CASSHWDRGNEQYF
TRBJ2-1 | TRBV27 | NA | CASSLQGNEQFF
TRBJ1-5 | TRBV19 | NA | CASSLNRDGRQPQHF
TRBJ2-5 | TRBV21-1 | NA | CASSQRAEETQYF
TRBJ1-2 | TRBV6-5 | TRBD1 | CASRADRGRRGYTF
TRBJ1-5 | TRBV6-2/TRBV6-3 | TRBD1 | CASSYSQGAQSNQPQHF
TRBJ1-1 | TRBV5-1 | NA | CASKGSGGNTEAFF
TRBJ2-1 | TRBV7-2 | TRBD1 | CASSLADRGGDEQFF
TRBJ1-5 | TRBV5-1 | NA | CASTPEGGSNQPQHF
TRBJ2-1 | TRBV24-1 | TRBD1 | CATSDFGTDSVEQFF
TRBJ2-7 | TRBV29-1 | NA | CSVREYEQYF
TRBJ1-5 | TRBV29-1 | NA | CSALGGFNQPQHF
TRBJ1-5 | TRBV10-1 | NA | CASSDGSNQPQHF
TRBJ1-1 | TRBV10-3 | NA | CAIRFSGMNTEAFF
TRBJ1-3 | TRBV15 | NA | CATSRPGGNPGNTIYF
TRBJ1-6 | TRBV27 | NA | CASRQTFSTPLHF
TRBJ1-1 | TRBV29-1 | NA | CSVEAQVNTEAFF
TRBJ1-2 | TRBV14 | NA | CASSQGGTWGYTF
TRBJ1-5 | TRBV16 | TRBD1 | CASSLEGTGRQPQHF
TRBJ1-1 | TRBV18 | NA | CASSAIGPGGTEAFF
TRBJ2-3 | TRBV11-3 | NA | CASSLDGLSDTQYF
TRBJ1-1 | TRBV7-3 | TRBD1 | CASSLFGQGVTEAFF
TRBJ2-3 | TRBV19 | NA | CASMGQVDTQYF
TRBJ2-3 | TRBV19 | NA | CASGPGESDTQYF
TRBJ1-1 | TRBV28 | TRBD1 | CASSSPGAETGPNAFF
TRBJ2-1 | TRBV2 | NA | CASSDRQAYNEQFF
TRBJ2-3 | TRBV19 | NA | CASQREWGADTQYF
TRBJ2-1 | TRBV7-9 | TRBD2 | CASSSGTSGGIYNEQFF
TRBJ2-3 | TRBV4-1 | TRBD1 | CASSQVGTGGLHTQYF
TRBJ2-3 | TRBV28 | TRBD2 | CASRRAGVLAGGGTDTQYF
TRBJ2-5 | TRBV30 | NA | CAWKAGQETQYF